The entry below describes one T cell receptor (beta chain). The antigen this receptor binds is unknown. No qualities accompany the bases; no much larger clone lies one base away. This sample stems from a study of T cells in localized non-small cell lung cancer (dated by TCRdb to between 2020 and 2021). As for the study more broadly: The study examined T cell repertoires in a few hundred patients with early-stage NSCLC and compared tumors with uninvolved tumor-adjacent lungs. The cohort was made up of about 240 treatment-naive NSCLC patients whose localized lung tumors had been resected. NSCLC patients had a mean age of around 66 years, and approximately 140 were male and about 98 female. The study at large found these results: Because multi-region tumor sequencing was not performed, intratumor heterogeneity could not be ruled out. A median of around 50 of the top 100 tumor clones turned up in the paired uninvolved adjacent lung, and about 28 of those clones also ranked among the top 100 of that same adjacent lung. Uninvolved tumor-adjacent lung showed the highest T cell clonality, higher than tumor, which suggests more focused antigenic responses in the adjacent lung. Since the design was exploratory, TCR variables were selected using unadjusted p-values with no false-discovery rate correction. Higher blood T cell density associated with longer overall survival, while higher adjacent-lung clonality associated with shorter survival.

At diagnosis, tumor, uninvolved tumor-adjacent lung and peripheral blood were collected and then preserved as a mix of FFPE and fresh-frozen material. For TCR repertoire profiling, blood samples were analyzed as peripheral blood mononuclear cells. The CDR3 starts with the cysteine, ends with the phenylalanine, and has 13 residues. Just CDR3 DNA is preserved here, 39 bases in frame from base 1. At the junction V is shortened by 2 bases and J by 5 bases, with 8 bases in between. CDR1 and CDR2, per the germline V gene, are SGHDN and FVKESK. TCR beta CDR3 regions were sequenced from DNA using the immunoSEQ Assay. The study's processing was this. To compute T cell density, TCR beta template counts were normalized to usable DNA, which was estimated by amplifying housekeeping genes. Richness was estimated using the preseqR package, with extrapolation to 400,000 templates for PBMC samples and to 120,000 templates for tissue samples. Clonality was defined as one minus Pielou's evenness. Tissue-enriched TCRs were identified by differential abundance testing using productive amino-acid clonotypes, minimum total count 5 and alpha 0.1. The Jaccard Index and the Morisita Overlap Index were used to quantify repertoire overlap between compartments. TCR beta CDR3s were clustered by GLIPH together with public tetramer-defined viral CDR3s, and at least three viral sequences plus V-gene enrichment were required for viral motifs. Not all clones reach the TCRdb copy of this immuneACCESS table, which keeps in-frame sequences only. Checked studies attribute under half of the gap to unresolved V genes and leave the rest unexplained. V, J and clone size reflect that table, while D and trimming were determined from the DNA. This sample is represented by 40,000 to 55,000 clones; roughly 79% of them were singletons. The ten largest account for 17% of the sample.

This chain is built from TRBV14 and TRBJ2-3; TRBD1 is a possible D gene, resting on 5 matching bases. The source material was peripheral blood mononuclear cells, sampled before any cancer treatment. The TCR sequence derives from a man aged 35 to 70 with stage III lung adenocarcinoma. The bases are TGTGCCAGCAGCCAAACTCAGGGAGATACGCAGTATTTT. The encoded protein is CASSQTQGDTQYF.